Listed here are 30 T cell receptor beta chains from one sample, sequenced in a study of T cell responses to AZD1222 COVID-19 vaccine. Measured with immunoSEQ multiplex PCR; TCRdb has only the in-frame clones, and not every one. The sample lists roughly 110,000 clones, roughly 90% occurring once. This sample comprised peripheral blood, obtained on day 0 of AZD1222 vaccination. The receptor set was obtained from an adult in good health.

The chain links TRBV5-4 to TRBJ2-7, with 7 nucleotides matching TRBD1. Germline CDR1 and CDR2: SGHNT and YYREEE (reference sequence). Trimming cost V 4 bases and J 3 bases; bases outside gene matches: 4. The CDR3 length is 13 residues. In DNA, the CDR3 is TGTGCCAGCAGCCCGGGGACAGTCTACGAGCAGTACTTC. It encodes CASSPGTVYEQYF. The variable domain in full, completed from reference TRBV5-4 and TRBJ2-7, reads ETGVTQSPTHLIKTRGQQVTLRCSSQSGHNTVSWYQQALGQGPQFIFQYYREEENGRGNFPPRFSGLQFPNYSSELNVNALELDDSALYLCASSPGTVYEQYFGPGTRLTVT.

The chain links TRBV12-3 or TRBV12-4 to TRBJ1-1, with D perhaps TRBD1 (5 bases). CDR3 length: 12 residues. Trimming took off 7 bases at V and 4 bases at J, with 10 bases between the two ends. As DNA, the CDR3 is TGTGCCAGCACCCTTGGGGGCACTGAAGCTTTCTTT. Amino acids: CASTLGGTEAFF.

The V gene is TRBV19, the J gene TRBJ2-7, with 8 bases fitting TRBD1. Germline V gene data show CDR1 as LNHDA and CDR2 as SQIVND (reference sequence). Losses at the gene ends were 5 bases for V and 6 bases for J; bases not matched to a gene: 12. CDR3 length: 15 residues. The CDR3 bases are TGTGCCAGTAGTCCGTCCAGGGGGCTAGTCCTCGAGCAGTACTTC. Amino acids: CASSPSRGLVLEQYF.

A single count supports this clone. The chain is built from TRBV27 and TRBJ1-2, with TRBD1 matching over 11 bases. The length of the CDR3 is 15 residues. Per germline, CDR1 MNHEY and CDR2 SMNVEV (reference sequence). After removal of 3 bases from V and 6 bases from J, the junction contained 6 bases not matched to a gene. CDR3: CASSFGTGGVNGYTF. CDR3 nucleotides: TGTGCCAGCAGTTTCGGGACAGGGGGGGTTAATGGCTACACCTTC.

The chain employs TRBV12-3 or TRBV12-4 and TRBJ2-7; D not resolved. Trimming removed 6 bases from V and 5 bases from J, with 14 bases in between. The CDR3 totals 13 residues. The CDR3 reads CASRSEEFDEQYF. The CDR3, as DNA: TGTGCCAGCAGGTCTGAGGAATTTGACGAGCAGTACTTC.

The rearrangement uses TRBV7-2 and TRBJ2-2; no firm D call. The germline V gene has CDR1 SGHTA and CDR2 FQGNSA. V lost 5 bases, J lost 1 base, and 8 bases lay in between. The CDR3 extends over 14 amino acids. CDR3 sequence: CASSPKRNTGELFF. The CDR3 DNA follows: TGTGCCAGCAGCCCGAAGCGGAACACCGGGGAGCTGTTTTTT.

CDR3 amino acids: CASARDNRDIQYF. CDR3 in DNA: TGTGCCAGTGCCCGGGACAATCGAGACATTCAGTACTTC. The chain has TRBV9 and TRBJ2-4; possibly TRBD1 for D (6 bases). The CDR3 covers 13 residues. Germline V CDR1 and CDR2: SGDLS, YYNGEE. V gave up 8 bases and J gave up 8 bases, with 17 bases separating them.

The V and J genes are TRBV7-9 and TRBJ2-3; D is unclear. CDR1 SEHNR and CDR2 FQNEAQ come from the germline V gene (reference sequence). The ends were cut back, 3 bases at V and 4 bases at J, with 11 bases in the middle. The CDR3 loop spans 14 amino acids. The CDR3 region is CASSFSGEPDTQYF. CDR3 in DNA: TGTGCCAGCAGCTTCTCTGGGGAACCAGATACGCAGTATTTT.

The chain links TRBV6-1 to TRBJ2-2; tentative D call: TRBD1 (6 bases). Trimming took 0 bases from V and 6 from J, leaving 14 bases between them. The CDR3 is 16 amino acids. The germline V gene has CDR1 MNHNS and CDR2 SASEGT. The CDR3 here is CASSEAPVGAPGELFF. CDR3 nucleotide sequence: TGTGCCAGCAGTGAAGCCCCCGTGGGGGCCCCCGGGGAGCTGTTTTTT.

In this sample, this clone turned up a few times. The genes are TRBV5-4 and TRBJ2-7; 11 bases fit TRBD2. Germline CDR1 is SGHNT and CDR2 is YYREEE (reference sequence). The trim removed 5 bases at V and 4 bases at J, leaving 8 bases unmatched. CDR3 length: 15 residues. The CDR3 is CASRKLAGDGYEQYF. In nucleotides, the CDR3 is TGTGCCAGCAGAAAACTAGCGGGAGACGGATACGAGCAGTACTTC. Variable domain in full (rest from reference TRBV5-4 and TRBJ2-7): ETGVTQSPTHLIKTRGQQVTLRCSSQSGHNTVSWYQQALGQGPQFIFQYYREEENGRGNFPPRFSGLQFPNYSSELNVNALELDDSALYLCASRKLAGDGYEQYFGPGTRLTVT.

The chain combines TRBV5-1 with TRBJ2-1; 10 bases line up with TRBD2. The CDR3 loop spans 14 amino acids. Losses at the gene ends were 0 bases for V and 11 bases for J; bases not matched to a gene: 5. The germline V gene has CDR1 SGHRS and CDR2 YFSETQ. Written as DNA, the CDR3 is TGCGCCAGCAGCTTGGGGCTAGCGGGAGAGAAGCAGTTCTTC. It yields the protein CASSLGLAGEKQFF.

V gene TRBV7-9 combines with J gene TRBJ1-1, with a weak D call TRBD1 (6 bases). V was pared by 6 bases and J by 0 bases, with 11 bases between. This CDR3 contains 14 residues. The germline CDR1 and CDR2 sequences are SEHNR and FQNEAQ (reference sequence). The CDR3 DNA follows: TGTGCCAGCAGTACAGGGAACTTGAACACTGAAGCTTTCTTT. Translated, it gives CASSTGNLNTEAFF.

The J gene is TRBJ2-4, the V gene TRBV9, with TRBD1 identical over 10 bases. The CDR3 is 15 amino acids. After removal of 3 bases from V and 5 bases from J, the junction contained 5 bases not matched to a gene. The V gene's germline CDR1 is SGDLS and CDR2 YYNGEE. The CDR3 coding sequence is TGTGCCAGCAGCGCGGGGGGACAGGGGCAAAACATTCAGTACTTC. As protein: CASSAGGQGQNIQYF. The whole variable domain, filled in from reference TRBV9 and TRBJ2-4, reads DSGVTQTPKHLITATGQRVTLRCSPRSGDLSVYWYQQSLDQGLQFLIQYYNGEERAKGNILERFSAQQFPDLHSELNLSSLELGDSALYFCASSAGGQGQNIQYFGAGTRLSVL.

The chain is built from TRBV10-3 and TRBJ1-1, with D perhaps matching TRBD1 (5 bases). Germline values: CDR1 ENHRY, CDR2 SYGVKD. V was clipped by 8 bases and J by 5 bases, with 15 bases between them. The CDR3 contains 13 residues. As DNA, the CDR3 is TGTGCCATCCTCCCCACCGGGGGAACTGAAGCTTTCTTT. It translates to CAILPTGGTEAFF.

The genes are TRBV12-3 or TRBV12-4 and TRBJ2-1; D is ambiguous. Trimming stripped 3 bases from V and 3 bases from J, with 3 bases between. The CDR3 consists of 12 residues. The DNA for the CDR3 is TGTGCCAGCAGTTTTTACTACAATGAGCAGTTCTTC. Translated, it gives CASSFYYNEQFF.

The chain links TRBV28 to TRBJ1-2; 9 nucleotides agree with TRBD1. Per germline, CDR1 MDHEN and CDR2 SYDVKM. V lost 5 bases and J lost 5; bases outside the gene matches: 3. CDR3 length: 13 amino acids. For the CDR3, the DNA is TGTGCCAGCAGTCTGGACAGGGGATATGGCTACACCTTC. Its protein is CASSLDRGYGYTF.

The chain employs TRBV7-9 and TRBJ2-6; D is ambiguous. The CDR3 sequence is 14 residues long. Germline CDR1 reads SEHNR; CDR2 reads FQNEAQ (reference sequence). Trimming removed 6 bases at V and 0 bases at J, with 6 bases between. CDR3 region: CASRLDSGANVLTF. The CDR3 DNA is TGTGCCAGCAGACTCGACTCTGGGGCCAACGTCCTGACTTTC.

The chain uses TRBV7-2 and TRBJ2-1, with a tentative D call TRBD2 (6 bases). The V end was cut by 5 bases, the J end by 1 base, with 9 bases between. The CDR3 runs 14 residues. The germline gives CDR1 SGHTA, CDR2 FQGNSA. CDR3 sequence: CASSPTSSYNEQFF. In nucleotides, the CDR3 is TGTGCCAGCAGCCCGACTAGTTCCTACAATGAGCAGTTCTTC.

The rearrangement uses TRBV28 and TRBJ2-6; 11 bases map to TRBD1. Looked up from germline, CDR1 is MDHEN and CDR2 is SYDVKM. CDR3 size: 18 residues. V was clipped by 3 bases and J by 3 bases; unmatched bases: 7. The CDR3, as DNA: TGTGCCAGCAGTTTGTTAGGGACAGGGGGTTATGGGGCCAACGTCCTGACTTTC. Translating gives CASSLLGTGGYGANVLTF.

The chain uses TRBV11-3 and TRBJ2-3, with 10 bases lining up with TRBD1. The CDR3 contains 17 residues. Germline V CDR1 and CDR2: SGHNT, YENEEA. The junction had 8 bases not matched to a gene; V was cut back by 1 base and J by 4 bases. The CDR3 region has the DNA TGTGCCAGCAGCTTAGGACAGGGGGCTGGTGTCGCAGATACGCAGTATTTT. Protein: CASSLGQGAGVADTQYF.

The chain's CDR3 is CASSPSGTGGNEQFF. CDR3 in DNA: TGTGCCAGCTCACCTTCCGGGACAGGGGGCAATGAGCAGTTCTTC. The J gene is TRBJ2-1, the V gene TRBV18; TRBD1 agrees at 11 bases. The CDR3 is 15 amino acids. CDR1 KGHSH and CDR2 LQKENI come from the germline V gene. V lost 3 bases to trimming and J lost 6 bases; unmatched junction nucleotides: 4.

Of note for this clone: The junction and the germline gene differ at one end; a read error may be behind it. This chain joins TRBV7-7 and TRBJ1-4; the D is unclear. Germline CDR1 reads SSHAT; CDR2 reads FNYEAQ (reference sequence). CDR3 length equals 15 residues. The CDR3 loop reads CASSLAYGTNEKLFF. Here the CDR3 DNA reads TGTGCTAGCAGCTTAGCGTACGGGACTAATGAAAAACTGTTTTTT.

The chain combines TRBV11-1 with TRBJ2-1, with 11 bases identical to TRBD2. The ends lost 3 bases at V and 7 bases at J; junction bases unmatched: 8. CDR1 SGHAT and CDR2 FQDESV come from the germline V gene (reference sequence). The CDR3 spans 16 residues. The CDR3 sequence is CASSFGLAGDGNEQFF. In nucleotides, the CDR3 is TGTGCCAGCAGCTTCGGACTAGCGGGTGACGGGAATGAGCAGTTCTTC.

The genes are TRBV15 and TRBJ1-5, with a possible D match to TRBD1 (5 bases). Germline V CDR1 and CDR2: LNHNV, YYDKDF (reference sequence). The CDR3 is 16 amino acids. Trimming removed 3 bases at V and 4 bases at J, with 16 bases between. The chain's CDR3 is CATSRSPGRGNQPQHF. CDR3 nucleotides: TGTGCCACCAGCAGGTCCCCGGGGAGGGGAAATCAGCCCCAGCATTTT.

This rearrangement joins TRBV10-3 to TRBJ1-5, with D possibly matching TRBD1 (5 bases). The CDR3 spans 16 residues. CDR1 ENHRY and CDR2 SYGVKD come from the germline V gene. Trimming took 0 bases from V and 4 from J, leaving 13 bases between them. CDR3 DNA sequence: TGTGCCATCAGTGAGTCAATGGGACGGCTTAATCAGCCCCAGCATTTT. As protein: CAISESMGRLNQPQHF.

CDR3 residues: CASRPTPGQNNEKLFF. CDR3 sequence (DNA): TGTGCCAGCAGGCCAACACCGGGACAGAATAATGAAAAACTGTTTTTT. This chain uses TRBV27 with TRBJ1-4, with TRBD1 matching over 7 bases. Germline lookup yields CDR1 MNHEY and CDR2 SMNVEV (reference sequence). The CDR3 is 16 amino acids. Trimming took 6 bases from V and 4 from J; bases not matched to a gene: 11.

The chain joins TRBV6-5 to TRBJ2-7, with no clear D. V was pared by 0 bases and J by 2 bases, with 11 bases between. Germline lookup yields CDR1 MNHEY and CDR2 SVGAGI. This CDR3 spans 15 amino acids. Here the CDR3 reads CASSYSDHGAYEQYF. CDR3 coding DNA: TGTGCCAGCAGTTACTCCGACCATGGGGCCTACGAGCAGTACTTC.

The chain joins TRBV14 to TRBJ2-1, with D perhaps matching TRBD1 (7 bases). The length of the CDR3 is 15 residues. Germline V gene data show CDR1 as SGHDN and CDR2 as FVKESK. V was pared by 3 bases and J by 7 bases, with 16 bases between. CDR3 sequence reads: CASSHLGQEGNEQFF. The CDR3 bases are TGTGCCAGCAGCCACCTAGGACAGGAGGGAAATGAGCAGTTCTTC.

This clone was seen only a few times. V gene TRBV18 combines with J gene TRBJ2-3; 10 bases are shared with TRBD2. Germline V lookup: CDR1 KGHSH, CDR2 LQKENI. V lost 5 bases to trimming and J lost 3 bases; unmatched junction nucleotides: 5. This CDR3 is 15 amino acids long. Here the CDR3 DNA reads TGTGCCAGCTCATTTTCTAGCGGGAGAACAGATACGCAGTATTTT. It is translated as CASSFSSGRTDTQYF.

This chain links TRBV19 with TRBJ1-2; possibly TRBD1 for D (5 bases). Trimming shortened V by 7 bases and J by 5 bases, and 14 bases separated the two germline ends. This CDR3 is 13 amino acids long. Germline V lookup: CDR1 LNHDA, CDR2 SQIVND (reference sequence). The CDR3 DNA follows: TGTGCCAGTAATCCCTCGGGGGTTTATGGCTACACCTTC. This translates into CASNPSGVYGYTF.